Listed here are 28 T cell receptor beta chains from one sample, sequenced in a study of T cell responses to AZD1222 COVID-19 vaccine. TCRdb's copy holds only in-frame clones and misses some; the assay was immunoSEQ multiplex PCR. The sample consists of about 100,000 clones, 80% to 90% of them appearing once. This sample comprised peripheral blood, obtained on day 0 of MenACWY control vaccination. The receptor set was obtained from an adult in good health.

This clone was observed a few times. The V and J genes are TRBV28 and TRBJ1-2; 7 bases line up with TRBD1. This CDR3 is 14 amino acids long. With 6 bases clipped from V and 2 bases from J, the junction kept 6 bases outside the gene matches. The V gene's germline CDR1 is MDHEN and CDR2 SYDVKM. The CDR3 sequence is CASRPGQTNYGYTF. CDR3 bases: TGTGCCAGCAGGCCGGGACAGACGAACTATGGCTACACCTTC.

This chain uses TRBV19 with TRBJ2-7; D might be TRBD1 (5 bases). V was trimmed by 4 bases and J by 2 bases, leaving 18 bases between them. The V gene's germline CDR1 is LNHDA and CDR2 SQIVND (reference sequence). The CDR3 is 16 residues long. CDR3 coding DNA: TGTGCCAGTAGTACCAACGACGCAGGGCTTGCCTACGAGCAGTACTTC. This sequence encodes CASSTNDAGLAYEQYF.

The chain uses TRBV5-1 and TRBJ1-4, with 7 positions matching TRBD1. This CDR3 comprises 15 residues. The germline CDR1 and CDR2 sequences are SGHRS and YFSETQ. After removal of 0 bases from V and 4 bases from J, the junction contained 3 bases not matched to a gene. CDR3 amino acids: CASSLEQGLNEKLFF. The CDR3 region has the DNA TGCGCCAGCAGCTTGGAACAGGGGCTTAATGAAAAACTGTTTTTT.

The chain is built from TRBV3-1 (or the pseudogene TRBV3-2) and TRBJ2-1; D unclear. The CDR3 contains 13 residues. The ends were cut back, 1 base at V and 14 bases at J, with 15 bases in the middle. Germline CDR1 LGHDT, CDR2 YNNKEL (reference sequence). The CDR3 sequence: CASSQASGPMEFF. CDR3 DNA sequence: TGTGCCAGCAGCCAAGCCTCTGGCCCGATGGAGTTCTTC.

The V call is TRBV7-2, the J call TRBJ1-2, with D uncertain. This CDR3 has 15 residues. Per the germline V gene, CDR1 is SGHTA and CDR2 is FQGNSA. The V end lost 5 bases, the J end lost 6 bases, and 19 bases lay between the germline ends. CDR3 region: CASSLTVSGIHGYTF. The DNA of the CDR3 is TGTGCCAGCAGCCTCACGGTGTCGGGGATTCATGGCTACACCTTC.

The gene calls are TRBV9 and TRBJ1-3, with no clear D. The V end was cut by 1 base, the J end by 4 bases, with 12 bases between. The CDR3 contains 15 residues. CDR1 and CDR2 (germline): SGDLS, YYNGEE. CDR3 DNA sequence: TGTGCCAGCAGCGTAACAGAGTCGCTGGGAAACACCATATATTTT. Its translation is CASSVTESLGNTIYF.

This sequence joins TRBV28 and TRBJ1-2; 9 positions agree with TRBD1. The CDR3 length is 14 residues. From germline, CDR1 is MDHEN and CDR2 SYDVKM. With V trimmed by 4 bases and J by 6 bases, 6 bases remained unmatched. CDR3 sequence reads: CASSSEQGADGYTF. DNA of the CDR3: TGTGCCAGCAGTTCAGAACAGGGGGCGGATGGCTACACCTTC.

By share, this clone ranks as medium-sized. This chain joins TRBV28 and TRBJ1-1; 7 positions match TRBD1. The CDR3 covers 14 residues. With 2 bases clipped from V and 3 bases from J, the junction kept 3 bases outside the gene matches. In germline, CDR1 is MDHEN, CDR2 SYDVKM. This chain's CDR3 is CASSLTGADTEAFF. The CDR3 DNA reads as TGTGCCAGCAGTTTAACAGGGGCGGACACTGAAGCTTTCTTT.

This clone was detected once. The J gene is TRBJ1-4, the V gene TRBV4-1; 10 positions match TRBD1. The V and J ends lost 1 base and 4 bases, in that order; junction bases with no gene match: 0. CDR3 length equals 15 residues. CDR1 and CDR2 (germline): MGHRA, YSYEKL. The CDR3 nucleotides are TGCGCCAGCAGCCAAGGGGACAGGGGTAATGAAAAACTGTTTTTT. It yields the protein CASSQGDRGNEKLFF.

V usage is TRBV19 and J usage is TRBJ1-1; TRBD1 might be the D (6 bases). This CDR3 comprises 15 residues. Germline CDR1 LNHDA, CDR2 SQIVND (reference sequence). Between the trimmed V and J ends, which lost 7 bases and 1 base, there was a span of 16 bases. The CDR3 loop is CASNEFLGGNTEAFF. The CDR3 region has the DNA TGTGCCAGTAACGAGTTTCTAGGGGGGAACACTGAAGCTTTCTTT.

The genes are TRBV13 and TRBJ2-7; D unresolved. Germline assignment: CDR1 PRHDT and CDR2 FYEKMQ (reference sequence). Trimming stripped 4 bases from V and 2 bases from J, with 12 bases between. The CDR3 is 14 amino acids. The CDR3 bases are TGTGCCAGCAGCTCTTACGATAGTCCCTACGAGCAGTACTTC. Translation gives CASSSYDSPYEQYF.

CDR3 coding DNA: TGTGCCAGCACGACTAGCGGGGCCTTGGGGGAGCAGTTCTTC. Amino acid sequence: CASTTSGALGEQFF. V and J are TRBV28 and TRBJ2-1, with 11 bases that match TRBD2. Germline-derived CDR1 and CDR2 are MDHEN and SYDVKM. The junction had 9 bases not matched to a gene; V was cut back by 7 bases and J by 10 bases. CDR3 length: 14 amino acids. Filled out from reference TRBV28 and TRBJ2-1, the complete variable domain reads DVKVTQSSRYLVKRTGEKVFLECVQDMDHENMFWYRQDPGLGLRLIYFSYDVKMKEKGDIPEGYSVSREKKERFSLILESASTNQTSMYLCASTTSGALGEQFFGPGTRLTVL.

The V gene is TRBV4-3, the J gene TRBJ1-5; no reliable D call. The CDR3 totals 13 residues. The germline V and J ends were trimmed by 3 bases and 6 bases, with 9 bases remaining between them. Germline V gives CDR1 LGHNA, CDR2 YSLEER. The CDR3 region has the DNA TGCGCCAGCAGCCAGTTTACCGGTCAGCCCCAGCATTTT. Protein product: CASSQFTGQPQHF.

The rearrangement uses TRBV30 and TRBJ1-2; D gene unclear. The CDR3 runs to 15 residues. V gave up 0 bases and J gave up 3 bases, with 14 bases separating them. CDR1 and CDR2 (germline): GTSNPN, SVGIG (reference sequence). The CDR3 nucleotides are TGTGCCTGGAGTGTGGGCCCAGGAGGGTACTATGGCTACACCTTC. Translating gives CAWSVGPGGYYGYTF.

The chain carries TRBV13 and TRBJ1-6, with 10 bases fitting TRBD1. Germline V gene sequence: CDR1 PRHDT, CDR2 FYEKMQ (reference sequence). V was pared by 5 bases and J by 7 bases, with 2 bases of the junction left unmatched. The CDR3 covers 14 residues. The CDR3 nucleotides are TGTGCCAGCAGCGCGGACAGGGGGAATTCACCCCTCCACTTT. Encoded protein: CASSADRGNSPLHF.

V gene TRBV6-5 combines with J gene TRBJ1-1; 12 nucleotides agree with TRBD1. This CDR3 is built from 15 residues. Per the germline V gene, CDR1 is MNHEY and CDR2 is SVGAGI. J was trimmed by 6 bases and V by 7 bases; bases with no gene match: 9. CDR3 amino acids: CASKKGGQGAAEAFF. As DNA, the CDR3 is TGTGCCAGCAAAAAAGGGGGACAGGGGGCCGCTGAAGCTTTCTTT.

The rearrangement uses TRBV9 and TRBJ2-1; no definite D call. This CDR3 is built from 14 residues. Between the trimmed V and J ends, which lost 0 bases and 8 bases, there was a span of 12 bases. Germline CDR1 is SGDLS and CDR2 is YYNGEE. The CDR3 DNA reads as TGTGCCAGCAGCGTAGGGTCTACCCGTGATGAGCAGTTCTTC. Its translation is CASSVGSTRDEQFF.

The rearrangement joins TRBV2 to TRBJ2-1; D remains ambiguous. V lost 4 bases and J lost 8, with 12 bases in between. Germline V gene lookup returns CDR1 SNHLY and CDR2 FYNNEI. This CDR3 comprises 13 residues. CDR3 sequence: CASSAEARYEQFF. The CDR3 nucleotides are TGTGCCAGCAGTGCCGAGGCCCGATATGAGCAGTTCTTC.

The chain employs TRBV10-3 and TRBJ1-1; tentatively, D is TRBD1 (6 bases). The CDR3 sequence is 14 residues long. Germline V gene lookup returns CDR1 ENHRY and CDR2 SYGVKD. V gave up 10 bases and J gave up 1 base, with 16 bases separating them. CDR3 DNA: TGTGCCACCCGACAGGACCTAGGGAACACTGAAGCTTTCTTT. It yields the protein CATRQDLGNTEAFF.

In this sample, this clone turned up a few times. The rearrangement uses TRBV23-1 and TRBJ1-2; 8 nucleotides agree with TRBD1. TRBV23-1 is sorted into the ORF group, with uncertain function. CDR3 length equals 18 residues. V lost 4 bases and J lost 1; bases outside the gene matches: 14. Here the CDR3 reads CASSLSGQGEKDNYGYTF. In DNA form, the CDR3 reads TGCGCCAGCAGTCTATCAGGACAGGGAGAAAAGGATAACTATGGCTACACCTTC.

V is TRBV5-1 and J is TRBJ2-2, with 11 bases identical to TRBD2. The junction had 3 bases not matched to a gene; V was cut back by 0 bases and J by 5 bases. The length of the CDR3 is 16 residues. Germline CDR1 and CDR2: SGHRS and YFSETQ. This CDR3 is CASSLASGRRTGELFF. As DNA, the CDR3 is TGCGCCAGCAGCTTGGCTAGCGGGAGGAGAACCGGGGAGCTGTTTTTT.

V usage is TRBV10-3 and J usage is TRBJ2-5, with D unclear. The germline V gene has CDR1 ENHRY and CDR2 SYGVKD. V lost 3 bases, J lost 7 bases, and 9 bases lay in between. The CDR3 is made up of 12 amino acids. The CDR3 protein is CAISEPSGTQYF. CDR3 nucleotides: TGTGCCATCAGTGAACCCAGTGGGACCCAGTACTTC.

This rearrangement joins TRBV6-5 to TRBJ1-2; TRBD1 aligns across 12 bases. V trimming: 6 bases; J trimming: 8 bases; junction bases outside the gene matches: 4. Germline V lookup: CDR1 MNHEY, CDR2 SVGAGI. CDR3 size: 13 residues. The CDR3 loop is CASSRDRGRGYTF. The CDR3 coding sequence is TGTGCCAGCAGCAGGGACAGGGGGCGCGGCTACACCTTC.

The V gene is TRBV7-9, the J gene TRBJ2-5, with TRBD1 identical over 8 bases. CDR1 and CDR2 from the germline V gene are SEHNR and FQNEAQ (reference sequence). The CDR3 is 14 amino acids. The ends lost 5 bases at V and 3 bases at J; junction bases unmatched: 5. The CDR3 sequence: CASSRGQGKETQYF. In DNA form, the CDR3 reads TGTGCCAGCAGCCGAGGACAGGGAAAAGAGACCCAGTACTTC.

The chain couples TRBV5-6 to TRBJ1-5; D gene uncertain. CDR1 and CDR2 (germline): SGHDT, YYEEEE. V lost 2 bases to trimming and J lost 4 bases, with 4 bases between them. This CDR3 has 12 amino acids. The CDR3 bases are TGTGCCAGCAGCTTTCATAATCAGCCCCAGCATTTT. This translates into CASSFHNQPQHF.

V and J are TRBV4-3 and TRBJ2-7; 11 nucleotides agree with TRBD1. This CDR3 spans 14 amino acids. With V trimmed by 3 bases and J by 6 bases, 4 bases remained unmatched. In germline, CDR1 is LGHNA, CDR2 YSLEER. CDR3 coding DNA: TGCGCCAGCAGCCACCGGGGACAGGGGGTCGAGCAGTACTTC. This sequence encodes CASSHRGQGVEQYF.

The J gene is TRBJ2-3, the V gene TRBV2; D tentatively reads TRBD1 or TRBD2 (5 bases each). The length of the CDR3 is 15 residues. V dropped 3 bases and J dropped 4 bases, with 14 bases sitting between them. Germline V gene lookup returns CDR1 SNHLY and CDR2 FYNNEI. In nucleotides, the CDR3 is TGTGCCAGCAGTGATCTGGGGGACCCCTCAGATACGCAGTATTTT. It yields the protein CASSDLGDPSDTQYF.

The chain is built from TRBV27 and TRBJ2-3; D gene uncertain. Trimming removed 5 bases from V and 2 bases from J, with 17 bases in between. This CDR3 is built from 16 residues. CDR1 and CDR2 (germline): MNHEY, SMNVEV (reference sequence). CDR3 nucleotide sequence: TGTGCCAGCAGTCAAAACGCCGTCCCTTTCACAGATACGCAGTATTTT. This sequence encodes CASSQNAVPFTDTQYF.